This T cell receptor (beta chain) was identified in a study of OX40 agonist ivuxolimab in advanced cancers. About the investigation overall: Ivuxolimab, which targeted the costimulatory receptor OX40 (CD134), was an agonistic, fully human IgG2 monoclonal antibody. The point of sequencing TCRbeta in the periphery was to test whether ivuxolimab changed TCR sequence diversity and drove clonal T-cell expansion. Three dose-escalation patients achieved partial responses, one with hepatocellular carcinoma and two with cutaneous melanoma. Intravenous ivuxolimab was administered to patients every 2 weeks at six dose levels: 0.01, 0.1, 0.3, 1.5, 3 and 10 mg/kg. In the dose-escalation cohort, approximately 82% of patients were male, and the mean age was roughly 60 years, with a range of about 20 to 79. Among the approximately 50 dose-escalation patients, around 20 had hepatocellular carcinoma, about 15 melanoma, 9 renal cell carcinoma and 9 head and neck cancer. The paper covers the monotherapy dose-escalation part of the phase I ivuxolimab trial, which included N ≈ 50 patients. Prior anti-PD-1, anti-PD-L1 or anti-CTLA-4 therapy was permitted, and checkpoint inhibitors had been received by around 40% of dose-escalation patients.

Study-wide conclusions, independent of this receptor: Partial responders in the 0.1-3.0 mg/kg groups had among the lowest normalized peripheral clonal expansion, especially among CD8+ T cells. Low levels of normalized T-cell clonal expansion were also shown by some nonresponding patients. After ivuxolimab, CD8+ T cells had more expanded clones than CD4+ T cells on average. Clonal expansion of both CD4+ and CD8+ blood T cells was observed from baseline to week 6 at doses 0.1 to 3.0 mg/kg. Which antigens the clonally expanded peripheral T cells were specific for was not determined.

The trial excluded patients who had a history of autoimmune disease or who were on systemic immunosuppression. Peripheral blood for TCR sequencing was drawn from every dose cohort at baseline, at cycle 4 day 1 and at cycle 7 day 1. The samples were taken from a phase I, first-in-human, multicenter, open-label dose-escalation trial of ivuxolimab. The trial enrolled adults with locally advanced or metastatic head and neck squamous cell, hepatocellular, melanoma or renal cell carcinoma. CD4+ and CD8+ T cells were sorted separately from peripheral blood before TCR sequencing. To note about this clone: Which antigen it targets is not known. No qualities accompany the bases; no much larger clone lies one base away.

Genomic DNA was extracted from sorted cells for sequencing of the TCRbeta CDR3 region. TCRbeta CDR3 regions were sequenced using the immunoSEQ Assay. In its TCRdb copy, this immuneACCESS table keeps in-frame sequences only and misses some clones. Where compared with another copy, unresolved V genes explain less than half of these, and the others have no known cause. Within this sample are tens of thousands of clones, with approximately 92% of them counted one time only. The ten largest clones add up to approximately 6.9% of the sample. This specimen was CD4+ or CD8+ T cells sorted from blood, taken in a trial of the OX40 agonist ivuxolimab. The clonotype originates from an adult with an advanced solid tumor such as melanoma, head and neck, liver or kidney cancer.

DNA sequence: TGTGCCAGTAGCGGGCTGCGTAGCGGCAATGAGCAGTTCTTC. Its translation is CASSGLRSGNEQFF. The sequence is built from TRBV19 and TRBJ2-1; the best D guess is TRBD2, with 6 bases matching. Via the germline V gene (reference sequence), CDR1 is LNHDA and CDR2 SQIVND. V and J are truncated by 6 bases and 6 bases respectively, leaving an intervening sequence of 15 bases. Measured from the cysteine to the phenylalanine, the CDR3 is 14 residues long. Here the CDR3 DNA is all that survives: 42 bases in frame from base 1.